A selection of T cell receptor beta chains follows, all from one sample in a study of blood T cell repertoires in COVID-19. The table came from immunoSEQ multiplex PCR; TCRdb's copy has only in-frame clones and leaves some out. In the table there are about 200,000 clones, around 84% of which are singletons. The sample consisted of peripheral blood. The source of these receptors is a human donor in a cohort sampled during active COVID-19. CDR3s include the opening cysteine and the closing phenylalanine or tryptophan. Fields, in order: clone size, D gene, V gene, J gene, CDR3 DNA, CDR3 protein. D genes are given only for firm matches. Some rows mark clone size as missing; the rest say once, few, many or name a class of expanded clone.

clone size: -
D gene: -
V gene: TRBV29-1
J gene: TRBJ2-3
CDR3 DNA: TGCAGCACCTATTGGGCCTATACGCAGTATTTT
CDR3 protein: CSTYWAYTQYF

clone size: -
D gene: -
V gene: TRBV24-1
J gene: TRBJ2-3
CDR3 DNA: TGTGCCACCAGTGATGGAGGGGAAGATACGCAGTATTTT
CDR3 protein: CATSDGGEDTQYF

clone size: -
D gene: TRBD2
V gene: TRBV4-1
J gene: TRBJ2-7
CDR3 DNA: TGCGCCAGCAGCTACCTGGCGGGAGGGGGGTACGAGCAGTACTTC
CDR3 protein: CASSYLAGGGYEQYF

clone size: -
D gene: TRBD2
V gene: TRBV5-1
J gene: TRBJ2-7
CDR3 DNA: TGCGCCAGCAGCGGGGCCGGGGGGGCATACGAGCAGTACTTC
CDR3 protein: CASSGAGGAYEQYF

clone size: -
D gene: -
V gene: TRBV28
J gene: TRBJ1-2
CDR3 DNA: TGTGCCAGCCGTCCAGGGTCAGACTATGGCTACACCTTC
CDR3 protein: CASRPGSDYGYTF

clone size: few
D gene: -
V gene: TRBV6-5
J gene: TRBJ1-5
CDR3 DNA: TGTGCCAGCAGTCCCCCGGGACAAGTGGAGCAGCCCCAGCATTTT
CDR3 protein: CASSPPGQVEQPQHF

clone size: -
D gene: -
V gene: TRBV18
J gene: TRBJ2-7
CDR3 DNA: TGTGCCAGCTCACCGCGGCAGGGCCGTTACGAGCAGTACTTC
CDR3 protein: CASSPRQGRYEQYF

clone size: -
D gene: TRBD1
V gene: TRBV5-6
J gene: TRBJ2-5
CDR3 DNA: TGTGCCAGCAGCTTGGTAGGCAGGGGGCTTTTGTTAGAGACCCAGTACTTC
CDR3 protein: CASSLVGRGLLLETQYF

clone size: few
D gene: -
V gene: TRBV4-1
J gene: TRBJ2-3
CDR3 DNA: TGCGCCAGCAGCCATCGATTAGCTACAGATACGCAGTATTTT
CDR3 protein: CASSHRLATDTQYF

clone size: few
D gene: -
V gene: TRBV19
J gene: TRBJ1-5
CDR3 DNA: TGTGCCAGTAGGCTGGGCAGCTATAGCAATCAGCCCCAGCATTTT
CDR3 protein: CASRLGSYSNQPQHF

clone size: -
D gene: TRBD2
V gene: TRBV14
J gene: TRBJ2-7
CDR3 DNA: TGTGCCAGCAGCCCAGGGACTAGCTTAGGCGAGCAGTACTTC
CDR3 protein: CASSPGTSLGEQYF

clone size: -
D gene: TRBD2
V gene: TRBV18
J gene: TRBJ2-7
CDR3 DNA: TGTGCCAGCTCACCGGGACTAGCGTCCTACGAGCAGTACTTC
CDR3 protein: CASSPGLASYEQYF

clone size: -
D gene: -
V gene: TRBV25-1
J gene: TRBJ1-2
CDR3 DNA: TGTGCCAGCAGTGGGCCCGGTCCAGGAGGCTATGGCTACACCTTC
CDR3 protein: CASSGPGPGGYGYTF

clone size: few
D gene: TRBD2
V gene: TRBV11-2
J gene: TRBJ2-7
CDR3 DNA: TGTGCCAGCAGCTTAAGTGATGGGGGAGGGGCCTACGAGCAGTACTTC
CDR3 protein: CASSLSDGGGAYEQYF

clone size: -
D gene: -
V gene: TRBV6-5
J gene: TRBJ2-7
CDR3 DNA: TGTGCCAGCAGTTATTTAGGGGGGGCGCGGGAGCAGTACTTC
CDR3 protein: CASSYLGGAREQYF

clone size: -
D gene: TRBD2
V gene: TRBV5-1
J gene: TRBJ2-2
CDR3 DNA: TGCGCCAGCAGCTCACTAGCGGGGGGTACCGGGGAGCTGTTTTTT
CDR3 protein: CASSSLAGGTGELFF

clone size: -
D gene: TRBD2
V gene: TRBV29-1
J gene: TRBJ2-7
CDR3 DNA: TGCAGCGTTGAGGGCCTAGCGGGGTCCTACGAGCAGTACTTC
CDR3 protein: CSVEGLAGSYEQYF

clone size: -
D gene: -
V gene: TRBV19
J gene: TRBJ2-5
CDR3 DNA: TGTGCCAGTGCAACAGGGGGGGCCAACCAAGAGACCCAGTACTTC
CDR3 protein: CASATGGANQETQYF

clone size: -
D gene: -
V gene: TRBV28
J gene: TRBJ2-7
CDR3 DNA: TGTGCCAGCGTCGGGGAGAGCTCCTACGAGCAGTACTTC
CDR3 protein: CASVGESSYEQYF

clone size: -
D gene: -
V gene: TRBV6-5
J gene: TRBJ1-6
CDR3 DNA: TGTGCCAGCAGACTATCCCTGGCAGGGGATTCACCCCTCCACTTT
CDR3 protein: CASRLSLAGDSPLHF

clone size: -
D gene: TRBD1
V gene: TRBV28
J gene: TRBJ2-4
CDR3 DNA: TGTGCCAGCAGTCTCCTCGGACAGGGGGAAAACATTCAGTACTTC
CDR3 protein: CASSLLGQGENIQYF

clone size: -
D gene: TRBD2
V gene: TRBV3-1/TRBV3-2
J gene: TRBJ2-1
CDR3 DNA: TGTGCCAGCAGCCCCCGACTAGCGGGACGGGGGGAGCAGTTCTTC
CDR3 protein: CASSPRLAGRGEQFF

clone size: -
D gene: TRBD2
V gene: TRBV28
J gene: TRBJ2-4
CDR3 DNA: TGTGCCACCCTTAGCGGGGGGCTTTCCAAAAACATTCAGTACTTC
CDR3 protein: CATLSGGLSKNIQYF

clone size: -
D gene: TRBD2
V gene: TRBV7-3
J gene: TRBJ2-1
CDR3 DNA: TGTGCCAGCAGCCTTCGCGGGGGAGGGTCCTACAATGAGCAGTTCTTC
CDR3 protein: CASSLRGGGSYNEQFF

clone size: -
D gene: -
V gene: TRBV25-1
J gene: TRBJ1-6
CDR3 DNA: TGTGCCAGCAGTCTGCGAGAGGGCTATAATTCACCCCTCCACTTT
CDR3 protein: CASSLREGYNSPLHF

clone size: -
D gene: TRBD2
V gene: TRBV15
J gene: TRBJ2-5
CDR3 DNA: TGTGCCACCAGACAGGGACTAGCAAAAGAGACCCAGTACTTC
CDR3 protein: CATRQGLAKETQYF

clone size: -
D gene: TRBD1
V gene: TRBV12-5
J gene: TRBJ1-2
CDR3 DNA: TGTGCTAGTGGTTTGGGGACCGGGACAGGGGTGAGGCCCTATGGCTACACCTTC
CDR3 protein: CASGLGTGTGVRPYGYTF

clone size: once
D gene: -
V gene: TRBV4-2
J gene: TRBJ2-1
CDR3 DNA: TGTGCCAGCAGCCGAGGATCGGGGGATGAGCAGTTCTTC
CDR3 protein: CASSRGSGDEQFF

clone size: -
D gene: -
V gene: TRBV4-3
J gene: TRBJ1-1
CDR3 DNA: TGCGCCAGCAGCCAAGATCTTGAGGCCACTGAAGCTTTCTTT
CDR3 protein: CASSQDLEATEAFF

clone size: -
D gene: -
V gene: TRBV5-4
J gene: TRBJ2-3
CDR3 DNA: TGTGCCAGCAGCTTGGAGGGACACGTCTCCACAGATACGCAGTATTTT
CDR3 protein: CASSLEGHVSTDTQYF

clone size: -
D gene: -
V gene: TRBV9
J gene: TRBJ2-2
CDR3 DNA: TGTGCCAGCAGCGTAATGGCAGGGGTTAACGGGGAGCTGTTTTTT
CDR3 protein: CASSVMAGVNGELFF

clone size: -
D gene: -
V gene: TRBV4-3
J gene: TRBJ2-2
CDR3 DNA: TGCGCCAGCACCAGGGGTGACGGGGAGCTGTTTTTT
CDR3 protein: CASTRGDGELFF

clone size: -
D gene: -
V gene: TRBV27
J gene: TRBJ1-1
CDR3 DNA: TGTGCCAGCAGTTCCCACGGACAGAACACTGAAGCTTTCTTT
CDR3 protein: CASSSHGQNTEAFF